This entry concerns a single T cell receptor beta chain. The antigen is undetermined. The data are from a study of identical twins' blood T cells. General observations from the study: Twins shared more top CDR3 clonotypes than unrelated donors did.

TCRdb fed the 5' RACE reads into MiXCR, producing one record per CDR3 protein. Seen here are about 370,000 distinct CDR3 sequences, around 30% observed once, and the top ten hold 5.5% to 7%. The CDR3 length is 16 residues. Trimming left V 3 bases short and J 7 bases short, with 24 bases between. Germline assignment: CDR1 DFQATT and CDR2 SNEGSKA (reference sequence). The sequence was obtained from a woman aged 18 to 55 in good health. This rearrangement joins TRBV20-1 to TRBJ2-5; perhaps D is TRBD1 or TRBD2 (5 bases each). Sample: PBMCs. CDR3 DNA sequence: TGCAGTGCTAGTATGGGGTTGAGGGGTCTTGAAGTGACCCAGTACTTC. Translating gives CSASMGLRGLEVTQYF.